Below, 14 T cell receptor beta chains from the same sample are listed, as sequenced in a study of T cells expressing NK-cell markers. From the 5' RACE reads, TCRdb lists one entry per CDR3 protein and no DNA. This table lists hundreds of thousands of distinct CDR3 sequences. Sequenced input: blood T cells: a sorted CD56 or NKG2C T cell subset, CD4+ or CD8+ T cells, or bulk PBMC T cells (not recorded which). The source of these receptors is a woman aged 18 to 75 in good health.

The rearrangement links TRBV5-5 to TRBJ2-1; as DNA is missing, the TRBD2 call by TCRdb cannot be tested. The V gene's germline CDR1 is SGHKS and CDR2 YYEKEE (reference sequence). This CDR3 is 14 amino acids long. The CDR3 spells CASSLGAWENEQFF.

The J gene is TRBJ2-7, the V gene TRBV5-5; TCRdb selects TRBD2, and the lack of DNA leaves this call unchecked. Germline lookup yields CDR1 SGHKS and CDR2 YYEKEE (reference sequence). The CDR3 covers 15 residues. The CDR3 is CASSPAASSSYEQYF. Complete variable domain (other parts from reference TRBV5-5 and TRBJ2-7): DAGVTQSPTHLIKTRGQQVTLRCSPISGHKSVSWYQQVLGQGPQFIFQYYEKEERGRGNFPDRFSARQFPNYSSELNVNALLLGDSALYLCASSPAASSSYEQYFGPGTRLTVT.

The chain recombines TRBV25-1 with TRBJ1-4. The CDR3 loop spans 15 amino acids. CDR1 and CDR2 from the germline V gene are MGHDK and SYGVNS. CDR3 sequence reads: CASSEYEKGLEKLFF.

V usage is TRBV7-3 and J usage is TRBJ2-1; as DNA is missing, the TRBD1 call by TCRdb cannot be tested. This CDR3 is 16 amino acids long. Germline CDR1 SGHTA, CDR2 FQGTGA. The CDR3 loop is CASSLMGAGAPNEQFF.

This rearrangement joins TRBV5-1 to TRBJ1-1; TCRdb proposes TRBD1, but this gene call is untestable without DNA. CDR1 is SGHRS and CDR2 is YFSETQ in the germline V gene. The CDR3 loop spans 12 amino acids. The CDR3 protein is CASSLVTGDAFF.

The chain recombines TRBV20-1 with TRBJ2-7; no DNA is available, so the TRBD2 call from TCRdb remains unchecked. The germline CDR1 and CDR2 sequences are DFQATT and SNEGSKA (reference sequence). There are 12 residues in the CDR3. The CDR3 sequence: CSARAGGYEQYF.

This chain uses TRBV20-1 with TRBJ2-3; the D call from TCRdb, TRBD1, cannot be confirmed without DNA. CDR1 DFQATT and CDR2 SNEGSKA come from the germline V gene (reference sequence). This CDR3 contains 14 residues. The CDR3: CSASLARYTDTQYF.

The CDR3 protein is CASSLGAGTDTQYF. The chain links TRBV7-2 to TRBJ2-3; the TCRdb call, TRBD2, lacks DNA for checking. CDR1 and CDR2 from the germline V gene are SGHTA and FQGNSA. CDR3 size: 14 residues.

The rearrangement uses TRBV4-1 and TRBJ1-1. The germline V gene has CDR1 MGHRA and CDR2 YSYEKL. This CDR3 has 16 residues. CDR3 in amino acids: CASSHRPLGMNTEAFF.

The chain has TRBV15 and TRBJ2-2. CDR3 length: 13 amino acids. Germline V gene lookup returns CDR1 LNHNV and CDR2 YYDKDF (reference sequence). CDR3 loop: CATSRAKTGELFF.

The CDR3 is CATSDRRQAGSSYNEQFF. The chain combines TRBV24-1 with TRBJ2-1. CDR1 and CDR2 from the germline V gene are KGHDR and SFDVKD. This CDR3 is 18 amino acids long.

The rearrangement uses TRBV20-1 and TRBJ1-1; TCRdb gives TRBD1 as the D gene, but with no DNA this cannot be confirmed. CDR3 length equals 14 residues. In germline, CDR1 is DFQATT, CDR2 SNEGSKA (reference sequence). The CDR3 here is CSARSTGLNTEAFF.

This chain links TRBV7-2 with TRBJ2-2; the D gene TCRdb calls, TRBD1, cannot be checked with no DNA. The germline gives CDR1 SGHTA, CDR2 FQGNSA. CDR3 size: 15 residues. CDR3 protein: CASSFGRAVAGELFF.

The CDR3 loop is CASSVYGGAGTEAFF. The chain is built from TRBV9 and TRBJ1-1; absent DNA, TCRdb's TRBD1 call cannot be checked. Germline CDR1 SGDLS, CDR2 YYNGEE. The CDR3 contains 15 residues.